This T cell receptor (beta chain) was captured by sequencing in a study of T-cell memory formation after mild COVID-19 (dated by TCRdb to the early 2020s). Describing the broader study: TCR sequence clusters from the two donors were found to be largely donor specific. The cohort comprised two young, previously healthy adult volunteers, one female and one male. In a couple of donors, T-cell clones that expanded and contracted after mild COVID-19 were followed by sequencing TCRalpha and TCRbeta repertoires longitudinally. Results and caveats for the whole study, not just this receptor: Contracting CD4+ clones were found mainly in CM and EM memory subsets, while CD8+ clones were enriched in EMRA. The study covered only a couple of mild cases, and larger cohorts including severe cases with pre-infection samples were considered necessary. Clones that contracted from day 15 to 85 showed balanced CD4/CD8 phenotypes, whereas a second wave of clones that expanded from day 15 to 37 leaned towards CD4+. Whether the second-wave clones peaking on day 37 were SARS-CoV-2 specific was not confirmed. Some responding clones were found in pre-infection memory, which suggests that pre-existing cross-reactive memory T cells took part in the SARS-CoV-2 response.

Including the terminal cysteine and phenylalanine, the CDR3 comprises 15 residues. The CDR3 DNA has 45 bases and is translated from base 1. The germline V gene (reference sequence) gives CDR1 as LGHDT and CDR2 as YNNKEL. V trim: 4 bases; J trim: 5 bases; unmatched bases: 5. TCRdb names Illumina NovaSeq 6000 as the instrument used. Using 5'RACE with constant-segment primers, TCRalpha and TCRbeta cDNA libraries were constructed, with sample barcodes and unique molecular identifiers added in the process. RNA was extracted from every sample with Trizol reagent. Libraries were amplified in two PCR steps, with a second sample barcode and Illumina TruSeq adapters added in the second step. The libraries were sequenced on an Illumina NovaSeq using 2 x 150 bp paired-end reads. As for the authors' bioinformatics: Demultiplexing of reads and collapsing into UMI-guided consensus sequences were performed with migec v1.2.7. With mixcr v2.1.11, UMI consensuses were aligned to TRA and TRB V and J templates and assembled into clonotypes. Expanded or contracted clonotypes were those called significant by both edgeR and NoisET, with noise models trained on biological replicates. For edgeR calls, the thresholds were a false discovery rate-adjusted p below 0.01 and a log2 fold-change of 1. As an exploratory analysis of dynamics, max-normalized trajectories of the 1000 most abundant clonotypes were examined with PCA combined with hierarchical clustering. Separately sequenced CD4+ and CD8+ repertoires were used to assign the CD4 or CD8 phenotype of responding clones. TCRdb trimmed the raw reads at Q25, called clones with MiXCR and kept productive beta chains. Each CDR3 protein appears once, grouped with its most common genes and DNA. It is TCRdb's table, rather than the study itself, that gives the V and J calls and clone size. This sample comprises fewer than 150,000 distinct CDR3 sequences, 5% to 6.5% of them detected only once. Of the sample, about 2.2% falls within the top ten clones.

A word on this clonotype: The specificity of this receptor is unknown. There are no base qualities to consult, and no much larger clone falls within one base.

Ficoll-Paque density gradient centrifugation was used to isolate PBMCs. This sequence uses TRBV3-1 and TRBJ1-6; 7 central bases correspond to TRBD1. The sequence came from an adult woman who had mild COVID-19 (a few samples of this study predate the infection). The sample titles of this study are shuffled in the database, so cell type and time point are left out; the donor was told from shared clones. What was sequenced was PBMCs or a T cell subset sorted from them (not recorded which). The sequence in DNA is TGTGCCAGCAGCCGGAACAGGGGTAATAATTCACCCCTCCACTTT. The resulting protein is CASSRNRGNNSPLHF.